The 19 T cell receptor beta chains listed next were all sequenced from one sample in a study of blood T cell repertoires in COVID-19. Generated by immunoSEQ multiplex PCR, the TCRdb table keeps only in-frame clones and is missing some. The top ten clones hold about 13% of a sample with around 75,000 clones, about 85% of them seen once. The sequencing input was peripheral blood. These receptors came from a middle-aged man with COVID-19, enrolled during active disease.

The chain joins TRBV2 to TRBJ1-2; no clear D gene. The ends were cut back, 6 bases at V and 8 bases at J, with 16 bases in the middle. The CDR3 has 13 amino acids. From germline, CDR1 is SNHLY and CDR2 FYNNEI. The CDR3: CASRAGTVLGYTF. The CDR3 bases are TGTGCCAGCAGGGCAGGTACCGTCTTAGGCTACACCTTC.

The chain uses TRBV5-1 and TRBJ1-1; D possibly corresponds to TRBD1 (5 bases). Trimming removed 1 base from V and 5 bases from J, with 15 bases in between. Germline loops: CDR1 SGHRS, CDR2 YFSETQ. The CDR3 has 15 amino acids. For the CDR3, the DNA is TGCGCCAGCAGCTTGTCGACAGCCGAAGGGACTGAAGCTTTCTTT. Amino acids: CASSLSTAEGTEAFF.

DNA of the CDR3: TGTGCCACCAGCAGCAGGGACAGGCAAGAGACCCAGTACTTC. It yields the protein CATSSRDRQETQYF. V usage is TRBV15 and J usage is TRBJ2-5; TRBD1 matches 8 bases. The germline V gene has CDR1 LNHNV and CDR2 YYDKDF (reference sequence). The V and J ends lost 3 bases and 2 bases, in that order; junction bases with no gene match: 2. CDR3 length: 14 amino acids.

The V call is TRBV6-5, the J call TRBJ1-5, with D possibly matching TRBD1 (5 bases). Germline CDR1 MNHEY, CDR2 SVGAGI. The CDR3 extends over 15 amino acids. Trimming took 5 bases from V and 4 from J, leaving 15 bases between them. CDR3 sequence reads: CASSRGREANQPQHF. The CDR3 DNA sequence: TGTGCCAGCAGTAGGGGCAGGGAAGCGAATCAGCCCCAGCATTTT.

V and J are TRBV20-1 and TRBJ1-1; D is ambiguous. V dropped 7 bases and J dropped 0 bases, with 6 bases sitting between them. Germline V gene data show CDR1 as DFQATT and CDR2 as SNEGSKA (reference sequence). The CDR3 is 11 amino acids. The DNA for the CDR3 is TGCAGTGTGAGGGTGAACACTGAAGCTTTCTTT. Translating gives CSVRVNTEAFF.

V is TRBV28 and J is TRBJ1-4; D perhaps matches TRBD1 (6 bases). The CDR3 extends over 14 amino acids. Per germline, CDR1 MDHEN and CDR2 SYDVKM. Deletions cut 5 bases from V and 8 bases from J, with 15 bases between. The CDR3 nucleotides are TGTGCCAGCAGTCCACAGGGTGGGGGCGAAAAACTGTTTTTT. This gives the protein CASSPQGGGEKLFF.

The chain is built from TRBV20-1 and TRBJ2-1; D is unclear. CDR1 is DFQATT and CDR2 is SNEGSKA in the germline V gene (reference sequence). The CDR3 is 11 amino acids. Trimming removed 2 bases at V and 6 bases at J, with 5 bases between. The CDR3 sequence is CSARLVNEQFF. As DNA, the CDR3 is TGCAGTGCTAGACTAGTCAATGAGCAGTTCTTC.

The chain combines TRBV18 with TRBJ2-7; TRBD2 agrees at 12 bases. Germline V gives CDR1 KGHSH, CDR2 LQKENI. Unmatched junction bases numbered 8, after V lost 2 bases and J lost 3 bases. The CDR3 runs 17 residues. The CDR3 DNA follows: TGTGCCAGCTCACCAACCGGACTAGCGGGGCTACACTACGAGCAGTACTTC. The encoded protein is CASSPTGLAGLHYEQYF.

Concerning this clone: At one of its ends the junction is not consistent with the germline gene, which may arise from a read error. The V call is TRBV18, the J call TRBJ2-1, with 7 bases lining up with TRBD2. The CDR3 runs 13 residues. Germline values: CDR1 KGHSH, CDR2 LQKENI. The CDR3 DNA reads TGTGCCAGCTCTCCACTAGCGAACAATGAGCAGTTCTTC. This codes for CASSPLANNEQFF.

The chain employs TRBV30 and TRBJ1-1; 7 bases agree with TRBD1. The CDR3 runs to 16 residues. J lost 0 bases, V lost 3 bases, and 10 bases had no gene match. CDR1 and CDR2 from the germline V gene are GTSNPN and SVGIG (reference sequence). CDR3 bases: TGTGCCTGGAGAGAGTTAGGGGGCTTGATGAACACTGAAGCTTTCTTT. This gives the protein CAWRELGGLMNTEAFF.

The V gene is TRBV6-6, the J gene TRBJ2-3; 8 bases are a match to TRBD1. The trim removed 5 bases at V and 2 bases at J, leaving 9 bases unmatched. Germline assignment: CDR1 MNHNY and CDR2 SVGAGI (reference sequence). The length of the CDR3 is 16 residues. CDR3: CASSQPGQEFTDTQYF. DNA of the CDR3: TGTGCCAGCAGTCAGCCGGGACAGGAGTTCACAGATACGCAGTATTTT.

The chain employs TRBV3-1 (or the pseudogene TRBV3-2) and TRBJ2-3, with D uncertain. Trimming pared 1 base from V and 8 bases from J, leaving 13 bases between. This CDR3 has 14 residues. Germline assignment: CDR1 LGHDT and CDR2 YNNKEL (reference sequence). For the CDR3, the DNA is TGTGCCAGCAGCCAAGTAGGTGAGGCTGGTACGCAGTATTTT. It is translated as CASSQVGEAGTQYF.

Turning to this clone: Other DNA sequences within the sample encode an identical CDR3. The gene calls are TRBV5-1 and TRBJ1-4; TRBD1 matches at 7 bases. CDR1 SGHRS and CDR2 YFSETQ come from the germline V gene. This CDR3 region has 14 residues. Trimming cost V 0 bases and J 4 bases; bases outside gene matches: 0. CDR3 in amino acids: CASSLDRGNEKLFF. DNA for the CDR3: TGCGCCAGCAGCTTGGACAGGGGTAATGAAAAACTGTTTTTT. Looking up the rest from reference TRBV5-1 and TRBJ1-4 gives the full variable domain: KAGVTQTPRYLIKTRGQQVTLSCSPISGHRSVSWYQQTPGQGLQFLFEYFSETQRNKGNFPGRFSGRQFSNSRSEMNVSTLELGDSALYLCASSLDRGNEKLFFGSGTQLSVL.

The CDR3 here is CASSHSGTGEYEQYF. CDR3 coding DNA: TGCGCCAGCAGCCATTCCGGGACAGGGGAATACGAGCAGTACTTC. J is TRBJ2-7 and V is TRBV4-3, with 10 bases matching TRBD1. The CDR3 length is 15 residues. Per germline, CDR1 LGHNA and CDR2 YSLEER. V shed 3 bases, J shed 4 bases, and the junction held 6 bases outside the gene matches.

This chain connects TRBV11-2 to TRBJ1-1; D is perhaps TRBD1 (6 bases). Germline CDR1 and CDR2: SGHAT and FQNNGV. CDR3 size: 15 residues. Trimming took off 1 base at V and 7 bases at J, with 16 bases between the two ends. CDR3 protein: CASSLVRGEGNEAFF. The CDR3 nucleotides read TGTGCCAGCAGCTTAGTCAGGGGAGAGGGGAATGAAGCTTTCTTT.

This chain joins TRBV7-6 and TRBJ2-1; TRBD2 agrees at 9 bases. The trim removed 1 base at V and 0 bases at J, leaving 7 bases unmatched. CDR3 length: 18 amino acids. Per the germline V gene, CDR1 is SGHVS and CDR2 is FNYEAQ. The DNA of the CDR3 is TGTGCCAGCAGCTTAGATCGACTAGCGGATATCTCCTACAATGAGCAGTTCTTC. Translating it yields CASSLDRLADISYNEQFF.

CDR3 nucleotide sequence: TGTGCCAGCAGCTTGGCCCCGTCAGGGGCGGGCACAGATACGCAGTATTTT. This sequence encodes CASSLAPSGAGTDTQYF. The chain combines TRBV5-4 with TRBJ2-3, with a possible D match to TRBD1 (6 bases). The CDR3 has 17 amino acids. Per the germline V gene, CDR1 is SGHNT and CDR2 is YYREEE (reference sequence). V was cut by 0 bases and J by 1 base, with 15 bases left in between.

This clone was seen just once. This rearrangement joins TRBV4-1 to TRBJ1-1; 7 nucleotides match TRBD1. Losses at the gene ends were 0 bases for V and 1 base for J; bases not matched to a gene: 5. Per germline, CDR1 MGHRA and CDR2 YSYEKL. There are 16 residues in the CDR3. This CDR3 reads CASSQDRQGANTEAFF. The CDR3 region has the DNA TGCGCCAGCAGCCAAGACCGACAGGGTGCGAACACTGAAGCTTTCTTT.

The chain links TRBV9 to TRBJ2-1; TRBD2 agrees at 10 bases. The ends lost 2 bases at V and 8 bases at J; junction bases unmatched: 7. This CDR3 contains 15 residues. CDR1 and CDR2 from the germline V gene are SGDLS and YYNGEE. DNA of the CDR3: TGTGCCAGCAGCGTCTCGCTAGCGGGAGTCCATGAGCAGTTCTTC. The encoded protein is CASSVSLAGVHEQFF.